The sample holds many counts of the clone carrying this T cell receptor beta chain. Its antigen remains unknown. These data come from a study of early T cells in non-severe SARS-CoV-2 infection. Findings of the study overall: Private and CD4 specificities were missed by VDJdb matching, which favored anti-spike CD8 responses.

The CDR3 length is 16 residues. The J segment lost 6 bases and the V segment lost 1 base, leaving 7 bases of the junction unmatched. Germline V lookup: CDR1 SGHTA, CDR2 FQGNSA. Attachment of unique molecular identifiers to individual cDNA molecules was performed. From the 5' RACE reads, TCRdb called clonotypes with MiXCR, one entry per CDR3 protein. The table has about 80,000 distinct CDR3 sequences, roughly 5.3% seen once. The receptor's source is an adult who was a healthcare worker with PCR-confirmed SARS-CoV-2 infection or an uninfected control (not recorded which). The starting material was whole blood, obtained at baseline. The J gene is TRBJ2-3, the V gene TRBV7-2, with TRBD2 matching 10 bases. The CDR3 protein is CASSLGLAGVKDTQYF. The CDR3 nucleotides read TGTGCCAGCAGCTTAGGCCTAGCGGGAGTAAAGGATACGCAGTATTTT.